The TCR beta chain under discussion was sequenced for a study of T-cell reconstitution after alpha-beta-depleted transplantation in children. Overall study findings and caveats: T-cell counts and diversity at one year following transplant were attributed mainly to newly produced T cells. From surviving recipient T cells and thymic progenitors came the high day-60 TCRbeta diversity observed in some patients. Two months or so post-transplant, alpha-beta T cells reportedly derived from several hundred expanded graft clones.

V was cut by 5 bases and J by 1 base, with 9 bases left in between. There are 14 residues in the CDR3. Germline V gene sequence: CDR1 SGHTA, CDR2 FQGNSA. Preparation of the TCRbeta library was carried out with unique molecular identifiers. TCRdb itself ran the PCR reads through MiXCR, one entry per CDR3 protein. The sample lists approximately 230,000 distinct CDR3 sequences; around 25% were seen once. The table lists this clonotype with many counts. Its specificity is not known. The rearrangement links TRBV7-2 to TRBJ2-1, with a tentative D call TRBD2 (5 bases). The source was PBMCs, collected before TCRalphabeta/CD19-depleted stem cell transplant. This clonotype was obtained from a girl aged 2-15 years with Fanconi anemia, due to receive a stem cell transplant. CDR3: CASSQRGSYNEQFF. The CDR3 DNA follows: TGTGCCAGCAGCCAACGGGGATCCTACAATGAGCAGTTCTTC.